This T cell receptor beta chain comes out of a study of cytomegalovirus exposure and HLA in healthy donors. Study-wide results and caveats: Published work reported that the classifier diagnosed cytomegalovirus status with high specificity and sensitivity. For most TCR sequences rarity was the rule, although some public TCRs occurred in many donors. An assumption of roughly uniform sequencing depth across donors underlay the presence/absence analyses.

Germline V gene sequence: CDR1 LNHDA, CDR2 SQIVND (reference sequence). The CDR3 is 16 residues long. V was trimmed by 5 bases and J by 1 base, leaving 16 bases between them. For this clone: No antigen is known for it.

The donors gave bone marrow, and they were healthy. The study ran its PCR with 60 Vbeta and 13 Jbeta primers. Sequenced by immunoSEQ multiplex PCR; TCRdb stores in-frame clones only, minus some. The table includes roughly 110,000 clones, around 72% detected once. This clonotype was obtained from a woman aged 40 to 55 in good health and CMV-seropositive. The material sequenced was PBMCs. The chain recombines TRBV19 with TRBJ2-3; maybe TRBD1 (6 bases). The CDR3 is CASSSDRPFGTDTQYF. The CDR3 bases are TGTGCCAGTAGTTCTGACAGGCCGTTCGGCACAGATACGCAGTATTTT.